This T cell receptor beta chain is from a study of beta chain features in type 1 diabetes listed by TCRdb under 2018. At the level of the whole study: No differences in mean age, gender distribution, total cell number or subset yield were found between patients and healthy donors. A total of some 100,000,000 sorted cells were examined across all samples, and the number of cells per subset was strongly correlated with RNA yield. In the study, recently diagnosed type 1 diabetes patients and matched healthy donors were compared on the TCRB repertoires of their sorted circulating CD4+ T cell subsets. Regulatory and stem cell-like memory subsets were obtained from only 8 patients and roughly 8 healthy donors, while naive and central memory subsets were obtained from all 28 donors.

Regarding this clone: Its specific antigen is unknown. No base qualities exist here, and no much larger clone lies one base off it.

General study outcomes and caveats: Shorter templates might be favored by PCR, yet because patient and control samples were amplified and corrected together, any such skew would affect both groups equally. At VDJ recombination sites, patients with type 1 diabetes made fewer insertions and deleted more nucleotides, a pattern implying thymic rearrangement abnormalities. The naive, central memory and regulatory TCRB repertoires appeared to resemble one another more closely among patients than among healthy donors. A moderate but significant shortening of TCRB CDR3 length was observed in type 1 diabetes patients in all four CD4+ subsets. Because cDNA rather than genomic DNA was sequenced, highly expressing activated cells could have been over-represented, although no difference in activation and CD3 levels was found between groups. Because small numbers of individuals were included in the HLA sub-analyses, any influence of HLA type on TCRB rearrangement was left unresolved.

The entire isolated RNA was reverse transcribed using the High Capacity cDNA Reverse Transcription Kit, and thus expressed TCRB transcripts were sequenced. Naive, central memory and regulatory T cell samples underwent deep immunoSEQ sequencing, averaging about 3.5 million total reads per sample. Sorted cells were lysed in RLT buffer, and RNA was extracted using DNase-treated RNeasy Micro or Mini kits according to cell number. To prevent cross-contamination, every cell subset was processed on its own, while patient and healthy donor samples were processed together. The immunoSEQ multiplex PCR was used to amplify TCRB sequences from cDNA, yielding 87-bp fragments that span the CDR3 region. The amplicons were sequenced using the Illumina HiSeq platform. As for how the authors treated the data: PCR bias was corrected computationally using synthetic template baselines, and reads within Hamming distance 2 were collapsed, with unmergeable singletons discarded. By aligning reads against IMGT, V, D and J genes, CDR3 length, and insertions or deletions at six rearrangement sites were assigned. Within each subset, clonotype counts were normalized to the number of sorted cells before true diversity and Gini coefficients were calculated with the tcR R package. The overlap coefficient, calculated on TCRB nucleotide sequences, was used to measure repertoire sharing. As a proxy for the pre-selection repertoire, out-of-frame TCRB sequences from naive cells were analyzed. TCRdb took over this immuneACCESS table, retaining in-frame rearrangements with V and J assigned. Such tables are incomplete; in checked studies, under half of the missing clones stem from an unresolved V gene, and the remainder is unexplained. That table gives V, J and clone size, and the DNA gave D and trimming. Present in this sample are 450,000 or so clones, roughly an eighth of which were seen just once. The ten top clones hold over 0.04% of the sample.

A single peripheral blood draw of 95 to 150 mL on average was collected from each donor into heparinised tubes. Naive, central memory, regulatory and stem cell-like memory CD4+ T cells were sorted on a BD FACSAria II using a panel including CD45RO, CCR7, CD25, CD127, CD95 and CD27. Every sorted population had a purity above 95%. PBMCs were isolated immediately by Lymphoprep density gradient centrifugation and stained directly without culture. So that batch effects would be minimized, each experiment stained and sorted samples in pairs, pairing one healthy donor with one patient. Based on the germline V gene, the CDR1 and CDR2 sequences are SNHLY and FYNNEI. The CDR3 starts with the cysteine, ends with the phenylalanine, and has 12 residues. Just the 36-base CDR3 DNA is kept, in frame starting at base 1. V and J lose 6 bases and 2 bases, and a span of 4 bases separates them.

Sequencing used naive CD4+ T cells from blood. Sample cell subset or site, as interpreted from the label and publication: true naive CD4+ T cells. Recombination linked TRBV2 to TRBJ2-2; the D gene lacks a confident call. This sequence was found in a woman aged 18-29 years in good health. For the CDR3, the sequence is CASSTNTGELFF. The nucleotide sequence reads TGTGCCAGCAGCACAAACACCGGGGAGCTGTTTTTT.